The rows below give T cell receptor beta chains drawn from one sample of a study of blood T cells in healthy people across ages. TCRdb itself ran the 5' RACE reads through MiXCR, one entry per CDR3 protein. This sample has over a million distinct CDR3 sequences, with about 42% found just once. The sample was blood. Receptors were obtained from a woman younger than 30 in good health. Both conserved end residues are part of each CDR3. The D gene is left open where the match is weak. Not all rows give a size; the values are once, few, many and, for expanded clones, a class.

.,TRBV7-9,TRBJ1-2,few,CASSLGPGATF,TGTGCCAGCAGCTTAGGACCTGGGGCCACCTTC
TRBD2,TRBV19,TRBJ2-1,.,CASSIYGGGVQMNNEQFF,TGTGCCAGTAGTATTTATGGCGGGGGAGTACAAATGAACAATGAGCAGTTCTTC
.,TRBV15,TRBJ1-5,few,CATSRMTDVGNQPQHF,TGTGCCACCAGCCGGATGACCGATGTTGGCAATCAGCCCCAGCATTTT
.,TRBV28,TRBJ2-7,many,CASSLRYEQYF,TGTGCCAGCAGTCTCCGGTACGAGCAGTACTTC
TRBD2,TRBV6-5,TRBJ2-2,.,CASSWRLAGGPNTGELFF,TGTGCCAGCAGTTGGAGACTAGCGGGGGGTCCTAACACCGGGGAGCTGTTTTTT
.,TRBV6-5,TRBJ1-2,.,CASSFFDGANYGYTF,TGTGCCAGCAGTTTCTTCGACGGAGCTAACTATGGCTACACCTTC
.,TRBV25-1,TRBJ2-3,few,CATRRGDTQYF,TGTGCCACCAGGAGGGGAGATACGCAGTATTTT
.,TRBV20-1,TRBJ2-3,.,CSARGRVASTDAQYF,TGCAGTGCTAGAGGCAGGGTCGCTAGCACAGATGCGCAGTATTTT
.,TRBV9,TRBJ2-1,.,CASSVAGVGFDEQFF,TGTGCCAGCAGCGTAGCCGGGGTCGGTTTTGATGAGCAGTTCTTC
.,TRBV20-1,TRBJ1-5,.,CSVGQNSNQPQHF,TGCAGCGTTGGACAGAATAGCAATCAGCCCCAGCATTTT
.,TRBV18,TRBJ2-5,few,CASSPPGTGLINEQYF,TGTGCCAGCTCACCACCTGGTACAGGGCTTATAAATGAGCAGTACTTC
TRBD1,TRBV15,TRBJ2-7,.,CATSRDSLSYEQYF,TGTGCTACCAGCAGGGACAGTCTCTCCTACGAGCAGTACTTC
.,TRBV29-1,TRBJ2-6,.,CSVPSDLRAGANVLTF,TGCAGCGTACCAAGTGACCTTAGGGCCGGGGCCAACGTCCTGACTTTC
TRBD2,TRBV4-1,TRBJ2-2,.,CASSQDPSGWTGELFF,TGCGCCAGCAGCCAAGATCCTAGCGGGTGGACCGGGGAGCTGTTTTTT
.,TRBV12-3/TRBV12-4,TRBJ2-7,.,CASSYRDLYEQYF,TGTGCCAGCAGTTACCGGGACCTCTACGAGCAGTACTTC
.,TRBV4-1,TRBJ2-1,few,CASSQTNSLATQFF,TGCGCCAGCAGCCAAACCAATTCACTCGCGACCCAGTTCTTC
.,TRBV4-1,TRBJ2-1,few,CASSQSRYNEQFF,TGCGCCAGCAGCCAATCGAGGTACAATGAGCAGTTCTTC
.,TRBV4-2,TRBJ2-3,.,CASSQGGHPEPDTQYF,TGTGCCAGCAGCCAAGGTGGCCACCCTGAGCCAGATACGCAGTATTTT
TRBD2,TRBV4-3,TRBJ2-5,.,CASSQWTSGRIEQYF,TGCGCCAGCAGCCAGTGGACTAGCGGGAGGATTGAGCAGTACTTC
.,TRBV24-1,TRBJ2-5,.,CATSDSTRTQETQYF,TGTGCCACCAGTGACTCGACTAGAACTCAAGAGACCCAGTACTTC
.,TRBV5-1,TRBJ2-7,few,CASSVGHFYEQYF,TGCGCCAGCAGCGTGGGCCACTTCTACGAGCAGTACTTC
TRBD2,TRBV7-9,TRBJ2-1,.,CASSLDIAGNYNEQFF,TGTGCCAGCAGCTTAGATATAGCGGGAAACTACAATGAGCAGTTCTTC
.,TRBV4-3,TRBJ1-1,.,CASSHSVDNTEAFF,TGCGCCAGCAGCCACTCAGTGGATAACACTGAAGCTTTCTTT
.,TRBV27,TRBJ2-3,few,CASSPGALGWDTQYF,TGTGCCAGCAGTCCCGGGGCCCTTGGGTGGGATACGCAGTATTTT
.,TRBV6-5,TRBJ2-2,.,CASSYFSGSMAGTGELFF,TGTGCCAGCAGTTACTTTTCGGGAAGCATGGCCGGCACCGGGGAGCTGTTTTTT
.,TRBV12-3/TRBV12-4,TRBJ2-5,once,CASRAREEDEQYF,TGTGCCAGCAGGGCACGAGAAGAAGATGAGCAGTACTTC
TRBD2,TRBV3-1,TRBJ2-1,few,CASTRLAGGRAYNEQFF,TGTGCCAGCACCCGACTAGCGGGAGGTCGAGCCTACAATGAGCAGTTCTTC
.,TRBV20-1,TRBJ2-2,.,CSAILGTGELFF,TGCAGTGCTATACTAGGGACCGGGGAGCTGTTTTTT
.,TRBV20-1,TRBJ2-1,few,CSASMSGSSYNEQFF,TGCAGTGCTAGTATGAGCGGCAGCTCCTACAATGAGCAGTTCTTC
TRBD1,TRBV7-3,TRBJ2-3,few,CASSQAGTGTIWDTQYF,TGTGCCAGCAGCCAAGCCGGGACAGGGACCATATGGGATACGCAGTATTTT
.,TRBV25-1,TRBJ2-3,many,CASSDRAASTDTQYF,TGTGCCAGCAGTGATCGAGCAGCTAGCACAGATACGCAGTATTTT
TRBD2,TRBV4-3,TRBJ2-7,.,CASSQLTSGFSDEQYF,TGCGCCAGCAGCCAACTGACTAGCGGGTTCTCGGATGAGCAGTACTTC
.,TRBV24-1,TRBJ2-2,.,CATSDHGIGELFF,TGTGCCACCAGTGACCACGGGATCGGGGAGCTGTTTTTT
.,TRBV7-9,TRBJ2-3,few,CASSLSTQYF,TGTGCCAGCAGCTTGAGTACGCAGTATTTT
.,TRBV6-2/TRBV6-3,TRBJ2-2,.,CASSYRTATGELFF,TGTGCCAGCAGTTACCGGACAGCCACCGGGGAGCTGTTTTTT
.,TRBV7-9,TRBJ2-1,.,CASSSPRPVEDEQFF,TGTGCCAGCAGCTCCCCCCGCCCGGTCGAGGACGAGCAGTTCTTC
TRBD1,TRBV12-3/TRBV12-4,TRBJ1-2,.,CASRPSPGQGAFGYTF,TGTGCCAGCAGGCCATCTCCTGGACAGGGGGCTTTTGGCTACACCTTC
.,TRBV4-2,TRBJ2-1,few,CASSPRDADYNEQFF,TGTGCCAGCAGCCCCCGGGACGCGGACTACAATGAGCAGTTCTTC
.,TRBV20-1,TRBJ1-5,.,CSATPQGRGNQPQHF,TGCAGTGCTACCCCACAGGGACGGGGTAATCAGCCCCAGCATTTT
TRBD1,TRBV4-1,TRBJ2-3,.,CASTPDRVTDTQYF,TGCGCCAGCACTCCGGACAGGGTAACAGATACGCAGTATTTT
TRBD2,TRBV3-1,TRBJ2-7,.,CASSPVSSGYNEQYF,TGTGCCAGCAGCCCGGTTTCTAGCGGCTACAATGAGCAGTACTTC
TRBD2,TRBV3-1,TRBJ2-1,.,CASSQDLWSGGAVEQFF,TGTGCCAGCAGCCAAGATCTTTGGAGCGGGGGGGCGGTTGAGCAGTTCTTC
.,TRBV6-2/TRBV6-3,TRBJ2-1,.,CASTGPSAYNEQFF,TGTGCCAGCACTGGCCCAAGCGCCTACAATGAGCAGTTCTTC
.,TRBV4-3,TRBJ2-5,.,CASSQDINRQETQYF,TGCGCCAGCAGCCAAGATATTAACAGACAAGAGACCCAGTACTTC
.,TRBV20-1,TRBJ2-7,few,CSAPGVGASYEQYF,TGCAGTGCACCCGGGGTCGGGGCATCCTACGAGCAGTACTTC
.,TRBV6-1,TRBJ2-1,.,CASSELDQLLFF,TGTGCCAGCAGTGAACTAGACCAACTTCTGTTCTTC
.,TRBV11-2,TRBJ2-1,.,CASGTGTSPYNGQFF,TGTGCCAGCGGGACAGGGACTAGTCCCTACAATGGGCAGTTCTTC
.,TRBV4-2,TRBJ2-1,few,CASSLSGGVGNEQFF,TGTGCCAGCAGCCTAAGTGGGGGAGTAGGAAATGAGCAGTTCTTC
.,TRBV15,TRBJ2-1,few,CATSSRGDNKGLYYNEQFF,TGTGCCACCAGCAGCCGTGGGGACAACAAGGGACTGTACTACAATGAGCAGTTCTTC
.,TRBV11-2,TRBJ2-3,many,CASSLGGLADTQYF,TGTGCCAGCAGCTTAGGGGGCCTCGCAGATACGCAGTATTTT
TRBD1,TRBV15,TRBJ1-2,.,CATSRGTGGAVYGYTF,TGTGCCACCAGCAGGGGGACAGGGGGCGCCGTCTATGGCTACACCTTC
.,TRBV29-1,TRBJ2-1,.,CSVRRNEQFF,TGCAGCGTTAGGAGGAATGAGCAGTTCTTC
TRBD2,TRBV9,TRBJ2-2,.,CASSVVVAGDTGELFF,TGTGCCAGCAGCGTCGTGGTAGCGGGGGACACCGGGGAGCTGTTTTTT
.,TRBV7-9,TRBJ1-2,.,CASSPRYDNYGYTF,TGTGCCAGCAGTCCCCGTTACGATAACTATGGCTACACCTTC
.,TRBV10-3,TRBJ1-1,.,CAISDLPDNTEAFF,TGTGCCATCAGTGACCTTCCCGACAACACTGAAGCTTTCTTT
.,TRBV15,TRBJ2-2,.,CATSSTTGELFF,TGTGCCACCAGCAGCACCACCGGGGAGCTGTTTTTT
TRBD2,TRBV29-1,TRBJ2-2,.,CSVSLGLAGDGELFF,TGCAGCGTTTCCCTCGGACTAGCGGGGGACGGGGAGCTGTTTTTT